Shown below are 4 T cell receptor beta chains from a single sample sequenced in a study of T cells in Graves' hyperthyroidism and ophthalmopathy. The TCR beta CDR3 regions underwent amplification using RNA transcripts as the source. Researchers ran a first-round RT-PCR on the TCR CDR3 using the HTBI primer set. TCRdb reprocessed the multiplex PCR reads with MiXCR, giving one entry per CDR3 protein. The data contain roughly 580,000 distinct CDR3 sequences, about 15% of them singletons. Specimen: blood. Receptors originate from a woman aged 30 to 39 with Graves' hyperthyroidism that later progressed to Graves' ophthalmopathy.

This chain joins TRBV9 and TRBJ1-4, with D hard to call. Germline-derived CDR1 and CDR2 are SGDLS and YYNGEE. The CDR3 extends over 16 amino acids. V was pared by 0 bases and J by 8 bases, with 17 bases between. In DNA, the CDR3 is TGTGCCAGCAGCGTAGATTCGGGGAATCGGGAAGAAAAACTGTTTTTT. Its translation: CASSVDSGNREEKLFF.

This chain links TRBV10-3 with TRBJ2-1; 7 bases map to TRBD2. In germline, CDR1 is ENHRY, CDR2 SYGVKD. This CDR3 contains 14 residues. V lost 7 bases and J lost 3; bases outside the gene matches: 6. The CDR3 sequence: CAITLLANYNEQFF. The CDR3 DNA follows: TGTGCCATCACCCTACTAGCGAACTACAATGAGCAGTTCTTC.

The sample holds a few counts of this clonotype. The CDR3 spells CASSQRTGSHNEQFF. Written as DNA, the CDR3 is TGCGCCAGCAGCCAGAGGACAGGGAGCCACAATGAGCAGTTCTTC. The chain joins TRBV4-1 to TRBJ2-1, with 8 bases identical to TRBD1. This CDR3 comprises 15 residues. Germline V lookup: CDR1 MGHRA, CDR2 YSYEKL. Germline trimming cut 3 bases from V and 5 bases from J; bases unmatched to any gene: 6.

This clonotype appeared many times. The rearrangement uses TRBV9 and TRBJ1-3, with TRBD1 identical over 7 bases. CDR1 SGDLS and CDR2 YYNGEE come from the germline V gene. This CDR3 contains 16 residues. V was pared by 1 base and J by 2 bases, with 6 bases of the junction left unmatched. The CDR3 protein is CASSVTQGDAGNTIYF. CDR3 DNA: TGTGCCAGCAGCGTAACTCAGGGGGACGCTGGAAACACCATATATTTT.